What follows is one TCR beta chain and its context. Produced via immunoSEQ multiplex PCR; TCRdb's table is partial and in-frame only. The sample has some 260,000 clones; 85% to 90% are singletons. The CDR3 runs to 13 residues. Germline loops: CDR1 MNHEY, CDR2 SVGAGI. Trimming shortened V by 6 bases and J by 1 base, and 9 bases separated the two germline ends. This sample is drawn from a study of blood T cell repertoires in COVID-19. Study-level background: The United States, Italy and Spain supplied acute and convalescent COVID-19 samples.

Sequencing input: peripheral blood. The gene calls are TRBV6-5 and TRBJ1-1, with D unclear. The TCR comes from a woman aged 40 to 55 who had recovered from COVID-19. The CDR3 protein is CASSPQWNTEAFF. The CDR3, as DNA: TGTGCCAGCAGCCCCCAGTGGAACACTGAAGCTTTCTTT.